Sequencing of this T cell receptor beta chain was carried out in a study of T-cell memory formation after mild COVID-19. Study background: Among the donors, TCR clusters were largely specific to each donor. Study-wide findings and caveats: Day 15 to 85 contracting clones showed balanced CD4/CD8; day 15 to 37 expanders favored CD4+. Certain responding clones were present in pre-infection memory, suggesting participation of cross-reactive memory. SARS-CoV-2 specificity of second-wave clones peaking day 37 was unconfirmed.

This clonotype came up many times. Its antigen is unidentified. TCRdb recomputed calls from the 5' RACE reads with MiXCR, one row per CDR3 protein. The table lists 550,000 to 700,000 distinct CDR3 sequences, about 18% of them singletons, with 8.1% in the top ten. The CDR3 covers 14 residues. The ends lost 5 bases at V and 3 bases at J; junction bases unmatched: 4. The chain recombines TRBV12-3 or TRBV12-4 with TRBJ1-3, with 7 bases that match TRBD1. The sequence was obtained from an adult woman who had mild COVID-19 (a few samples of this study predate the infection). Cell type and time point are not known. Input material: PBMCs or a T cell subset sorted from them (not recorded which). In DNA, the CDR3 is TGTGCCAGCAGTAACAGGGGAAGTGGAAACACCATATATTTT. It encodes CASSNRGSGNTIYF.